These 7 T cell receptor beta chains came from one sample sequenced in a study of OX40 agonist ivuxolimab in advanced cancers. The protocol was immunoSEQ multiplex PCR, while the TCRdb copy is restricted to in-frame clones and leaves out a portion. In the table there are more than 75,000 clones, around 83% of which are singletons. The sample was CD4+ or CD8+ T cells sorted from blood, taken in a trial of the OX40 agonist ivuxolimab. Receptor source: an adult with an advanced solid tumor such as melanoma, head and neck, liver or kidney cancer.

The chain employs TRBV5-1 and TRBJ2-7; D unresolved. Germline V gives CDR1 SGHRS, CDR2 YFSETQ. V lost 0 bases to trimming and J lost 5 bases, with 12 bases between them. This CDR3 is 14 amino acids long. The CDR3 DNA reads TGCGCCAGCAGCTTGGTGGCCAGGCCCCACGAGCAGTACTTC. It yields the protein CASSLVARPHEQYF.

This clone has just a few counts. The rearrangement joins TRBV6-5 to TRBJ1-2; D uncertain. The V and J ends lost 6 bases and 2 bases respectively, with 10 bases between them. CDR1 is MNHEY and CDR2 is SVGAGI in the germline V gene. There are 13 residues in the CDR3. The CDR3 region is CASRTTMNYGYTF. The DNA for the CDR3 is TGTGCCAGCAGGACCACGATGAACTATGGCTACACCTTC.

This chain joins TRBV5-4 and TRBJ2-1; 7 nucleotides match TRBD1. The CDR3 totals 15 residues. Trimming cost V 4 bases and J 8 bases; bases outside gene matches: 12. Germline V gene lookup returns CDR1 SGHNT and CDR2 YYREEE (reference sequence). Written as DNA, the CDR3 is TGTGCCAGCAGCACTGGACAGGTTGGTTTCGATGAGCAGTTCTTC. Translation: CASSTGQVGFDEQFF.

This clone was observed a handful of times. The rearrangement joins TRBV5-1 to TRBJ2-2; D is ambiguous. There are 15 residues in the CDR3. Germline CDR1 reads SGHRS; CDR2 reads YFSETQ. V lost 1 base to trimming and J lost 0 bases, with 7 bases between them. The CDR3 DNA follows: TGCGCCAGCAGCTTGACAGTCGCGAACACCGGGGAGCTGTTTTTT. Residues: CASSLTVANTGELFF.

This rearrangement joins TRBV10-1 to TRBJ1-4; D is perhaps TRBD1 (6 bases). Trimming shortened V by 9 bases and J by 11 bases, and 10 bases separated the two germline ends. In germline, CDR1 is WNHNN, CDR2 SYGVQD (reference sequence). The CDR3 loop spans 10 amino acids. CDR3 loop: CARTGKKLFF. CDR3 DNA: TGCGCCAGAACAGGGAAGAAACTGTTTTTT.

The chain is built from TRBV7-2 and TRBJ2-5; 9 nucleotides agree with TRBD1. The ends lost 3 bases at V and 5 bases at J; junction bases unmatched: 7. Germline CDR1 SGHTA, CDR2 FQGNSA. The CDR3 runs 15 residues. CDR3 sequence (DNA): TGTGCCAGCAGCTTCGATAGAGGACAGGGGGAGACCCAGTACTTC. Its translation is CASSFDRGQGETQYF.

This rearrangement joins TRBV9 to TRBJ1-1; the D gene is possibly TRBD1 (6 bases). The germline V gene encodes CDR1 SGDLS and CDR2 YYNGEE. The CDR3 runs to 15 residues. The V and J ends lost 3 bases and 3 bases respectively, with 15 bases between them. CDR3 sequence reads: CASSALAGADTEAFF. The DNA for the CDR3 is TGTGCCAGCAGCGCCTTGGCAGGGGCCGACACTGAAGCTTTCTTT.